This T cell receptor (delta chain) is drawn from a study of gamma-delta T cells after stem cell transplantation. This clone was observed a few times. The translation of this DNA and the TCRdb protein of a much larger clone differ at residue 5, probably owing to a read error; the protein shown here is translated from the DNA. TCRdb reapplied CATT to the RT-PCR reads. Of more than 2,000 delta-chain clones listed, 1.5% to 2% are singletons. Germline V gene sequence: CDR1 GEAIGNYY, CDR2 EKD. The CDR3 contains 19 residues. J lost 0 bases, V lost 3 bases, and 10 bases had no gene match. The chain combines TRDV2 with TRDJ3; the match to TRDD3 covers 7 bases. The specimen sequenced was gamma-delta T cells. The sequence was obtained from a human donor. It is not recorded whose cells these are; they may come from a transplant donor. This CDR3 reads CACDAVGDKGSWDTRQMFF. For the CDR3, the DNA is TGTGCCTGTGACGCCGTCGGGGATAAGGGCTCCTGGGACACCCGACAGATGTTTTTC.